The 7 T cell receptor beta chains given below trace back to one sample, sequenced in a study of shared clonotypes between healthy human individuals. Sequencing was performed with immunoSEQ multiplex PCR; in TCRdb, only in-frame clones are kept and a portion is missing. The sample shows roughly 650,000 clones, about 97% of them seen only once. Sequenced input: naive CD4+ T cells sorted from blood. Subset denoted: CD45RA+ positively selected. These receptors originate from a woman aged 25-40 years in good health.

The chain couples TRBV6-1 to TRBJ2-7; D gene uncertain. Germline V lookup: CDR1 MNHNS, CDR2 SASEGT. CDR3 length: 16 amino acids. V was trimmed by 1 base and J by 3 bases, leaving 16 bases between them. CDR3 nucleotides: TGTGCCAGCAGTGAAGTTTTGTCCGGCGGTAACTACGAGCAGTACTTC. Translated, it gives CASSEVLSGGNYEQYF.

The chain couples TRBV10-2 to TRBJ2-3; D uncertain. This CDR3 is built from 12 residues. CDR1 and CDR2 (germline): WSHSY, SAAADI. The ends were cut back, 4 bases at V and 6 bases at J, with 8 bases in the middle. The CDR3 bases are TGCGCCAGCAGTGGGAATGTCGATACGCAGTATTTT. Its protein is CASSGNVDTQYF.

The CDR3 here is CASSEFGTGGYEQYF. CDR3 nucleotides: TGTGCCAGCAGTGAATTCGGGACAGGGGGCTACGAGCAGTACTTC. This chain connects TRBV25-1 to TRBJ2-7; 11 nucleotides match TRBD1. V shed 1 base and J 3 bases; nucleotides not matched to a gene: 2. The CDR3 covers 15 residues. In germline, CDR1 is MGHDK, CDR2 SYGVNS.

This chain joins TRBV6-6 and TRBJ1-2; 10 bases are shared with TRBD1. The germline gives CDR1 MNHNY, CDR2 SVGAGI (reference sequence). The length of the CDR3 is 13 residues. The V segment lost 7 bases and the J segment 7 bases; nucleotides outside the gene matches: 6. CDR3 sequence (DNA): TGTGCCAGCAACAAAGACAGGGGGCCTGGCTACACCTTC. Its translation is CASNKDRGPGYTF.

The J gene is TRBJ2-1, the V gene TRBV6-5, with 7 bases identical to TRBD2. The length of the CDR3 is 16 residues. The V segment lost 0 bases and the J segment 0 bases; nucleotides outside the gene matches: 2. Germline V lookup: CDR1 MNHEY, CDR2 SVGAGI. This CDR3 reads CASSYSGGSSYNEQFF. CDR3 nucleotides: TGTGCCAGCAGTTACTCGGGAGGGAGCTCCTACAATGAGCAGTTCTTC.

V is TRBV18 and J is TRBJ2-7, with D unresolved. There are 15 residues in the CDR3. Germline CDR1 KGHSH, CDR2 LQKENI. V was pared by 3 bases and J by 5 bases, with 17 bases between. The DNA for the CDR3 is TGTGCCAGCTCACCCGGACGCTATTCGCAGGACGAGCAGTACTTC. This encodes CASSPGRYSQDEQYF. The whole variable domain, remainder taken from reference TRBV18 and TRBJ2-7, is NAGVMQNPRHLVRRRGQEARLRCSPMKGHSHVYWYRQLPEEGLKFMVYLQKENIIDESGMPKERFSAEFPKEGPSILRIQQVVRGDSAAYFCASSPGRYSQDEQYFGPGTRLTVT.

This chain joins TRBV6-5 and TRBJ2-2; 7 nucleotides agree with TRBD1. The CDR3 length is 15 residues. V lost 6 bases, J lost 2 bases, and 6 bases stayed unmatched. Germline V CDR1 and CDR2: MNHEY, SVGAGI. This CDR3 reads CASSRQGSNTGELFF. CDR3 DNA sequence: TGTGCCAGCAGCCGACAGGGCTCTAACACCGGGGAGCTGTTTTTT.